The 24 T cell receptor beta chains given below trace back to one sample, sequenced in a study of T cell responses to AZD1222 COVID-19 vaccine. The data were produced by immunoSEQ multiplex PCR, yet TCRdb's version contains in-frame clones alone and is incomplete. Here the sample spans tens of thousands of clones, about nine tenths being singletons. Sequenced material: peripheral blood, taken on day 0 of AZD1222 vaccination. These receptors were obtained from an adult in good health.

The chain carries TRBV19 and TRBJ2-7; tentatively, D is TRBD1 or TRBD2 (5 bases each). The CDR3 has 14 amino acids. V shed 5 bases and J shed 5 bases, with 16 bases lying between them. The germline V gene has CDR1 LNHDA and CDR2 SQIVND (reference sequence). This CDR3 reads CASSPWTGRNEQYF. CDR3 DNA sequence: TGTGCCAGTAGTCCTTGGACGGGACGGAACGAGCAGTACTTC.

CDR3 protein: CASSFNRAYEQYF. In DNA form, the CDR3 reads TGTGCCAGCAGTTTTAACAGAGCCTACGAGCAGTACTTC. V gene TRBV27 combines with J gene TRBJ2-7; D is ambiguous. Germline CDR1 and CDR2: MNHEY and SMNVEV (reference sequence). CDR3 length: 13 amino acids. Trimming left V 3 bases short and J 2 bases short, with 8 bases between.

This clone was found once. The V and J genes are TRBV15 and TRBJ1-4, with 8 bases fitting TRBD1. Germline values: CDR1 LNHNV, CDR2 YYDKDF (reference sequence). The V and J ends lost 1 base and 8 bases, in that order; junction bases with no gene match: 9. This CDR3 contains 16 residues. The CDR3 reads CATSRAPGQGIEKLFF. As DNA, the CDR3 is TGTGCCACCAGCAGAGCCCCAGGACAGGGAATAGAAAAACTGTTTTTT.

The chain employs TRBV5-4 and TRBJ2-1; 7 nucleotides match TRBD1. The length of the CDR3 is 13 residues. J lost 5 bases, V lost 6 bases, and 5 bases had no gene match. Germline CDR1 and CDR2: SGHNT and YYREEE (reference sequence). CDR3 sequence: CASKGQPNNEQFF. Written as DNA, the CDR3 is TGTGCCAGCAAGGGACAGCCCAACAATGAGCAGTTCTTC.

This sequence joins TRBV18 and TRBJ1-3, with D uncertain. CDR1 KGHSH and CDR2 LQKENI come from the germline V gene. Trimming stripped 2 bases from V and 1 base from J, with 12 bases between. The CDR3 extends over 16 amino acids. In DNA form, the CDR3 reads TGTGCCAGCTCACCAAGGGTAGAGGGATCTGGAAACACCATATATTTT. Protein product: CASSPRVEGSGNTIYF. Full variable domain (rest looked up from reference TRBV18 and TRBJ1-3): NAGVMQNPRHLVRRRGQEARLRCSPMKGHSHVYWYRQLPEEGLKFMVYLQKENIIDESGMPKERFSAEFPKEGPSILRIQQVVRGDSAAYFCASSPRVEGSGNTIYFGEGSWLTVV.

This clone occurred once. The chain's CDR3 is CASSQHRVPYGYTF. CDR3 DNA: TGCGCCAGCAGCCAGCACAGGGTCCCCTATGGCTACACCTTC. The chain carries TRBV4-3 and TRBJ1-2, with a possible D match to TRBD1 (6 bases). The V end lost 3 bases, the J end lost 4 bases, and 12 bases lay between the germline ends. This CDR3 comprises 14 residues. Germline CDR1 is LGHNA and CDR2 is YSLEER.

The chain combines TRBV6-5 with TRBJ1-1; possible D gene TRBD1, 5 bases. Germline CDR1 is MNHEY and CDR2 is SVGAGI. The CDR3 has 15 residues. Trimming shortened V by 4 bases and J by 3 bases, and 15 bases separated the two germline ends. In DNA form, the CDR3 reads TGTGCCAGCAGTTCTGCCGGGGCCGGGGACACTGAAGCTTTCTTT. Its translation: CASSSAGAGDTEAFF.

The gene calls are TRBV19 and TRBJ2-3, with 8 bases aligning to TRBD2. The germline V gene has CDR1 LNHDA and CDR2 SQIVND (reference sequence). The ends lost 7 bases at V and 5 bases at J; junction bases unmatched: 8. This CDR3 has 14 amino acids. The CDR3 protein is CASIDGGAGDTQYF. The DNA of the CDR3 is TGTGCCAGTATCGACGGGGGGGCCGGAGATACGCAGTATTTT.

The genes are TRBV28 and TRBJ2-3; 8 bases fit TRBD2. Trimming cost V 2 bases and J 0 bases; bases outside gene matches: 1. The CDR3 is 15 residues long. Germline values: CDR1 MDHEN, CDR2 SYDVKM. The CDR3 spells CASSLPSGSTDTQYF. CDR3 nucleotides: TGTGCCAGCAGTTTACCTAGCGGGAGCACAGATACGCAGTATTTT.

The chain employs TRBV5-1 and TRBJ1-2; TRBD1 agrees at 8 bases. The CDR3 has 16 amino acids. The germline V gene encodes CDR1 SGHRS and CDR2 YFSETQ. The V gene end was trimmed by 4 bases and the J gene end by 0 bases; junction bases not matched to a gene: 8. CDR3 DNA sequence: TGCGCCAGCAGCCCCGGACAGGGCCAAACTAACTATGGCTACACCTTC. Residues: CASSPGQGQTNYGYTF.

This chain links TRBV5-8 with TRBJ2-7; possibly TRBD1 for D (5 bases). The CDR3 consists of 14 residues. Germline V gene sequence: CDR1 SGHTS, CDR2 YDEGEE. The V end was cut by 2 bases, the J end by 6 bases, with 15 bases between. In DNA form, the CDR3 reads TGTGCCAGCAGCTTAAGGGGTTACGGACGCGAGCAGTACTTC. As protein: CASSLRGYGREQYF.

This clone occurred once. The chain joins TRBV7-3 to TRBJ2-2; 7 positions agree with TRBD1. CDR1 is SGHTA, CDR2 FQGTGA, per germline. The CDR3 has 14 amino acids. The V segment lost 6 bases and the J segment 4 bases; nucleotides outside the gene matches: 5. The CDR3 sequence is CASSRGGGTGELFF. CDR3 nucleotide sequence: TGTGCCAGCAGTCGAGGGGGCGGCACCGGGGAGCTGTTTTTT.

The V and J genes are TRBV9 and TRBJ2-2; 8 bases are shared with TRBD1. With 4 bases clipped from V and 5 bases from J, the junction kept 7 bases outside the gene matches. This CDR3 contains 15 residues. The germline V gene has CDR1 SGDLS and CDR2 YYNGEE. The CDR3 DNA reads TGTGCCAGCAGCCCTGGACAGGGACTGACCGGGGAGCTGTTTTTT. This sequence encodes CASSPGQGLTGELFF.

This clone was observed a single time. The chain employs TRBV4-1 and TRBJ1-3; 7 bases are a match to TRBD1. CDR1 is MGHRA, CDR2 YSYEKL, per germline. V shed 1 base and J 0 bases; nucleotides not matched to a gene: 3. The CDR3 consists of 16 residues. In nucleotides, the CDR3 is TGCGCCAGCAGCCAAGGAGGGGGCCCCTCTGGAAACACCATATATTTT. Translating gives CASSQGGGPSGNTIYF.

V is TRBV5-5 and J is TRBJ2-2; D not resolved. CDR1 SGHKS and CDR2 YYEKEE come from the germline V gene (reference sequence). The CDR3 has 12 amino acids. Trimming left V 2 bases short and J 8 bases short, with 7 bases between. This CDR3 is CASSLSGGELFF. CDR3 DNA: TGTGCCAGCAGCTTATCGGGTGGGGAGCTGTTTTTT.

The V call is TRBV21-1, the J call TRBJ2-1; the table's TRBD2 call for D was not verified on the DNA. TRBV21-1 is termed a pseudogene. CDR3 length equals 16 residues. In DNA, the CDR3 is TGTGCCAGCAGCAAAGTCGGACTAGCGGGGCTGTATGAGCAGTTCTTC. It encodes CASSKVGLAGLYEQFF.

The chain carries TRBV18 and TRBJ1-1; the D gene is possibly TRBD1 (5 bases). The CDR3 runs 14 residues. The V gene lost 2 bases and the J gene lost 2 bases, with 9 bases spanning the gap. CDR1 KGHSH and CDR2 LQKENI come from the germline V gene. The CDR3 here is CASSPWDGNTEAFF. In DNA, the CDR3 is TGTGCCAGCTCACCATGGGACGGAAACACTGAAGCTTTCTTT. Full variable domain (remainder filled in from reference TRBV18 and TRBJ1-1): NAGVMQNPRHLVRRRGQEARLRCSPMKGHSHVYWYRQLPEEGLKFMVYLQKENIIDESGMPKERFSAEFPKEGPSILRIQQVVRGDSAAYFCASSPWDGNTEAFFGQGTRLTVV.

Notes on this clone: This sample also contains other DNA sequences that code for the same CDR3. The chain recombines TRBV12-3 or TRBV12-4 with TRBJ2-7; no clear D. This CDR3 is 11 amino acids long. V shed 2 bases and J shed 3 bases, with 2 bases lying between them. The CDR3: CASSLNYEQYF. The CDR3 region has the DNA TGTGCCAGCAGTTTAAACTACGAGCAGTACTTC.

V gene TRBV11-1 combines with J gene TRBJ1-1, with D possibly matching TRBD1 (5 bases). V shed 8 bases and J shed 1 base, with 5 bases lying between them. CDR1 is SGHAT, CDR2 FQDESV, per germline (reference sequence). CDR3 length: 11 amino acids. The CDR3 coding sequence is TGTGCCAGCGGGACGAACACTGAAGCTTTCTTT. Encoded protein: CASGTNTEAFF.

The chain recombines TRBV10-1 with TRBJ2-7; 11 bases line up with TRBD2. J lost 5 bases, V lost 9 bases, and 12 bases had no gene match. Per germline, CDR1 WNHNN and CDR2 SYGVQD (reference sequence). The CDR3 has 15 residues. In DNA, the CDR3 is TGCGCCAGTGGCACAGGACTAGCGGGTGTAGACGAGCAGTACTTC. Residues: CASGTGLAGVDEQYF.

This chain connects TRBV6-2 or TRBV6-3 to TRBJ1-6, with unresolved D. The CDR3 totals 14 residues. Germline-derived CDR1 and CDR2 are MNHEY and SVGEGT. The ends were cut back, 0 bases at V and 7 bases at J, with 7 bases in the middle. The CDR3 region has the DNA TGTGCCAGCAGTTACTCCGGAGAGAATTCACCCCTCCACTTT. Residues: CASSYSGENSPLHF.

The gene calls are TRBV6-4 and TRBJ2-3; the match to TRBD2 covers 9 bases. The CDR3 has 15 residues. CDR1 is MRHNA and CDR2 is SNTAGT in the germline V gene. The V segment lost 2 bases and the J segment 0 bases; nucleotides outside the gene matches: 0. CDR3 nucleotide sequence: TGTGCCAGCAGTGACGGGACTAGCAGCACAGATACGCAGTATTTT. It yields the protein CASSDGTSSTDTQYF.

With regard to this clone: The junction and the germline gene differ at one end; a read error may be behind it. This chain links TRBV10-1 with TRBJ2-7; TRBD2 agrees at 8 bases. There are 13 residues in the CDR3. Germline V CDR1 and CDR2: WNHNN, SYGVQD (reference sequence). The DNA of the CDR3 is TGCGCCAGCAGTGAGTCGTGGGACGGGAGGGCCAAGTTC. Its translation: CASSESWDGRAKF.

The chain is built from TRBV6-5 and TRBJ1-2; D remains unclear. Trimming pared 0 bases from V and 1 base from J, leaving 12 bases between. This CDR3 region has 16 residues. Germline-derived CDR1 and CDR2 are MNHEY and SVGAGI. The CDR3 protein is CASSYSVGDNNYGYTF. In nucleotides, the CDR3 is TGTGCCAGCAGTTACTCGGTAGGAGACAATAACTATGGCTACACCTTC.